A selection of T cell receptor beta chains follows, all from one sample in a study of T cell changes during pregnancy in multiple sclerosis. The repertoire was sequenced with immunoSEQ multiplex PCR; TCRdb's copy has only in-frame clones and lacks some. The sample lists about 89,000 clones; 94% were seen once. This specimen was peripheral blood, taken after pregnancy. These receptors all come from a female donor in good health, enrolled as a control in a pregnancy study. CDR3s include the opening cysteine and the closing phenylalanine or tryptophan. D genes are given only for firm matches. Clone size is stated in some rows and not others, as once, few, many or a class when expanded.

abundance	v_gene	j_gene	d_gene	CDR3nt	CDR3aa
once	TRBV5-1	TRBJ1-1	.	TGCGCCAGTAGGACAGTTAACACTGAAGCTTTCTTT	CASRTVNTEAFF
.	TRBV5-1	TRBJ2-3	TRBD2	TGCGCCAGCAGCTTCGCCCAGACTAGCGGGAGCATTGGTACAGATACGCAGTATTTT	CASSFAQTSGSIGTDTQYF
.	TRBV4-1	TRBJ1-1	.	TGCGCCAGCAGCCACGCCACATTGACAGATCGGACTGAAGCTTTCTTT	CASSHATLTDRTEAFF
.	TRBV28	TRBJ2-7	TRBD1	TGTGCCAGCAGTACATGGGGACAGGGTAAATACGAGCAGTACTTC	CASSTWGQGKYEQYF
.	TRBV29-1	TRBJ1-4	.	TGCAGCGTTGCACAAGGGGGTGAAAAACTGTTTTTT	CSVAQGGEKLFF
once	TRBV2	TRBJ1-5	.	TGTGCCAGCAGTGGGGACTTCAGTCAGCCCCAGCATTTT	CASSGDFSQPQHF
few	TRBV5-6	TRBJ1-4	.	TGTGCCAGCAGCTTGGATCGGGGTGAAAAACTGTTTTTT	CASSLDRGEKLFF
.	TRBV29-1	TRBJ1-1	.	TGCAGCGCCAACTCGGCGGGGAACACTGAAGCTTTCTTT	CSANSAGNTEAFF
.	TRBV7-9	TRBJ2-1	.	TGTGCCAGCATCCTCCTGGGGGGATTGGGTGAGCAGTTCTTC	CASILLGGLGEQFF
.	TRBV19	TRBJ2-2	.	TGTGCCAGTAGTCGGCAGGGGTTGGCCACCGGGGAGCTGTTTTTT	CASSRQGLATGELFF
.	TRBV19	TRBJ1-4	TRBD1	TGTGCCAGTAGTGCAGTGGGACAGGGGGCGGAAAAACTGTTTTTT	CASSAVGQGAEKLFF
.	TRBV7-8	TRBJ2-1	TRBD2	TGTGCCAGCAGCTTAGGGCTAGCGGGAGTAGGAGTTGGGCAGTTCTTC	CASSLGLAGVGVGQFF
.	TRBV19	TRBJ1-1	TRBD1	TGTGCCAGTAGCATACCAGGGGGCTTGGGCACTGAAGCTTTCTTT	CASSIPGGLGTEAFF
.	TRBV12-1	TRBJ2-2	.	TGTGCCAGCAGCTTGCTATGGGGAGAGGACACCGGGGAGCTGTTTTTT	CASSLLWGEDTGELFF
.	TRBV7-9	TRBJ2-7	.	TGTGCCAGCAGCCCGCCCACATCGGGTTCCCGAAGCTCCTACGAGCAGTACTTC	CASSPPTSGSRSSYEQYF
.	TRBV6-5	TRBJ1-5	.	TGTGCCAGCAGTTATCTGAGATCACCATCTAATCAGCCCCAGCATTTT	CASSYLRSPSNQPQHF
.	TRBV28	TRBJ1-3	TRBD1	TGTGCCAGCGTTACAGGGGGCGGAAACACCATATATTTT	CASVTGGGNTIYF
.	TRBV5-4	TRBJ1-2	.	TGTGCCAGCAGCTTGGATTTCCGGGACTTATATGGCTACACCTTC	CASSLDFRDLYGYTF
.	TRBV13	TRBJ1-1	.	TGTGCCAGCAGGCTCGACAGTGAAGCTTTCTTT	CASRLDSEAFF
.	TRBV5-1	TRBJ1-1	.	TGCGCCAGCAGCTTTTCGGGGTCGAGCACTGAAGCTTTCTTT	CASSFSGSSTEAFF
.	TRBV2	TRBJ2-6	TRBD2	TGTGCCAGCGGCGGGGGGCCTCACTCTGGGGCCAACGTCCTGACTTTC	CASGGGPHSGANVLTF
.	TRBV5-1	TRBJ2-7	.	TGCGCCAGCACCTCGGGGTACGAGCAGTACTTC	CASTSGYEQYF
.	TRBV7-9	TRBJ2-7	.	TGTGCCAGCAGCGGCAGGGGCGTCTACGAGCAGTACTTC	CASSGRGVYEQYF
.	TRBV7-9	TRBJ1-1	.	TGTGCCAGCAGCCCCCCCAACCCGACTACTGAAGCTTTCTTT	CASSPPNPTTEAFF
.	TRBV11-3	TRBJ2-7	.	TGTGCCAGCAGCTTAGAAAACCCGGGGGTATCCTCCTACGAGCAGTACTTC	CASSLENPGVSSYEQYF
.	TRBV28	TRBJ2-7	TRBD1	TGTGCCAGCAGTTCCCACTTCGGCCGGGACAGGGGGCGGTCCCAAGGCGAGCAGTACTTC	CASSSHFGRDRGRSQGEQYF
.	TRBV10-3	TRBJ2-5	TRBD2	TGTGCCATCAGTGAGATCAGCGGGAACCAAGAGACCCAGTACTTC	CAISEISGNQETQYF
.	TRBV2	TRBJ1-2	TRBD1	TGTGCCAGCTCGGGACAGGGGGCTGGTGGCTATGGCTACACCTTC	CASSGQGAGGYGYTF
.	TRBV28	TRBJ1-2	TRBD1	TGTGCCAGCAGTCCGACAGGGGGCAAACGAGATGGCTACACCTTC	CASSPTGGKRDGYTF
.	TRBV18	TRBJ2-2	.	TGTGCCAGCTCACCAGATGCGCCCGGGGAGCTGTTTTTT	CASSPDAPGELFF
.	TRBV4-1	TRBJ1-5	.	TGCGCCAGCAGCCAAGACGGGGTGCTCAGCAATCAGCCCCAGCATTTT	CASSQDGVLSNQPQHF
.	TRBV7-9	TRBJ2-7	.	TGTGCCAGCAGCTTATTGGCGGGCTCCTACGAGCAGTACTTC	CASSLLAGSYEQYF
.	TRBV29-1	TRBJ2-7	TRBD2	TGCAGCGTGGGGACTAGCGGTCCGTACGAGCAGTACTTC	CSVGTSGPYEQYF
few	TRBV18	TRBJ1-1	.	TGTGCCAGCTCACCACAGTTACAGATGAACACTGAAGCTTTCTTT	CASSPQLQMNTEAFF
.	TRBV7-9	TRBJ2-1	.	TGTGCCAGCAGCCAACCGGGAGTACCCCTCAACAATGAGCAGTTCTTC	CASSQPGVPLNNEQFF
.	TRBV2	TRBJ2-7	TRBD2	TGTGCCAGCAGGGGACTAGCGGGCGCCTCGGGCGAGCAGTACTTC	CASRGLAGASGEQYF
once	TRBV28	TRBJ2-7	.	TGTGCCAGCAATCCCCCAGGCAGGGTTTACGAGCAGTACTTC	CASNPPGRVYEQYF
.	TRBV10-3	TRBJ2-7	.	TGTGCCATCAGTGACGCGGGACGTCCTAACTACGAGCAGTACTTC	CAISDAGRPNYEQYF
.	TRBV6-5	TRBJ2-7	.	TGTGCCAGCAGTTACTCAGCTCAACTCTCCTACGAGCAGTACTTC	CASSYSAQLSYEQYF
.	TRBV10-1	TRBJ2-7	TRBD1	TGCGCCAGCAGTGAGTCGACGGGACAGGGTAAGAGAAAGGACGAGCAGTACTTC	CASSESTGQGKRKDEQYF
.	TRBV27	TRBJ2-7	TRBD1	TGTGCCAGCAGCATTACAGGGGGCGCGGCTTACGAGCAGTACTTC	CASSITGGAAYEQYF
.	TRBV5-1	TRBJ2-2	TRBD2	TGCGCCAGCAGCTTTAGCGGGAGTTGGGTCACCGGGGAGCTGTTTTTT	CASSFSGSWVTGELFF
.	TRBV7-2	TRBJ2-4	.	TGTGCCAGCAGCTTACGCGCCCAGGGGTCCAAAAACATTCAGTACTTC	CASSLRAQGSKNIQYF